The 5 T cell receptor beta chains reported below all come from one sample, sequenced in a study of T cell repertoires in ileal Crohn's disease. Regarding time point: neoterminal ileum biopsy at postoperative endoscopy, about 6 months after surgery. TCRdb keeps only in-frame clones here, not all; method: immunoSEQ multiplex PCR. The sample includes about 1,900 clones, around 89% of them seen just once. The sequencing input was ileal tissue. The receptors shown here come from an adult with Crohn's disease.

This chain links TRBV11-2 with TRBJ2-7, with 8 bases matching TRBD1. Looked up from germline, CDR1 is SGHAT and CDR2 is FQNNGV. The J segment lost 7 bases and the V segment lost 5 bases, leaving 13 bases of the junction unmatched. CDR3 length equals 15 residues. The CDR3 spells CASSPQSRGQGEQYF. The CDR3 nucleotides read TGTGCCAGCAGCCCGCAATCCAGGGGGCAGGGGGAGCAGTACTTC.

V and J are TRBV7-8 and TRBJ2-2; 14 bases match TRBD2. With 3 bases clipped from V and 7 bases from J, the junction kept 4 bases outside the gene matches. This CDR3 has 16 residues. Germline V lookup: CDR1 SGHVS, CDR2 FQNEAQ. The CDR3 nucleotides are TGTGCCAGCAGCTTGACTAGCGGGAGGGCCAACGGGGAGCTGTTTTTT. Its translation: CASSLTSGRANGELFF.

This clone appeared a single time. The chain has TRBV7-8 and TRBJ2-7; 16 nucleotides align to TRBD2. V lost 6 bases and J lost 2; bases outside the gene matches: 7. The CDR3 covers 17 residues. Germline lookup yields CDR1 SGHVS and CDR2 FQNEAQ. The CDR3 region is CASSPGTSGRGTYEQYF. CDR3 coding DNA: TGTGCCAGCAGTCCCGGGACTAGCGGGAGGGGAACCTACGAGCAGTACTTC.

This clone was counted between two and nine times. The rearrangement joins TRBV4-3 to TRBJ1-2; a weak D match, TRBD1 (5 bases). Between the trimmed V and J ends, which lost 5 bases and 8 bases, there was a span of 18 bases. Germline values: CDR1 LGHNA, CDR2 YSLEER. The CDR3 runs 14 residues. CDR3 loop: CASSFRTPSEGYTF. In DNA form, the CDR3 reads TGCGCCAGCAGCTTCCGGACACCCTCGGAGGGCTACACCTTC.

In this sample, this clone turned up once. The chain recombines TRBV29-1 with TRBJ2-7; D possibly corresponds to TRBD1 (6 bases). Germline lookup yields CDR1 SQVTM and CDR2 ANQGSEA. CDR3 length: 13 residues. V lost 3 bases and J lost 4, with 13 bases in between. For the CDR3, the DNA is TGCAGCGTTGAGACAGGTCCGAGTTACGAGCAGTACTTC. It specifies CSVETGPSYEQYF.